The 26 T cell receptor beta chains below were found in one sample sequenced in a study of CD8 T cells in ankylosing spondylitis. TCRdb re-derived calls from the 5' RACE reads in MiXCR, one entry per CDR3 protein. The sample consists of 200,000 to 250,000 distinct CDR3 sequences, around 10% of them appearing once. Sequencing was performed on blood, either unsorted or a sorted T cell fraction (not recorded which). The source is a male donor with ankylosing spondylitis or in good health (not recorded which).

In its sample, this clonotype was seen many times. V and J are TRBV24-1 and TRBJ1-1; D ambiguous. Germline-derived CDR1 and CDR2 are KGHDR and SFDVKD. The V and J ends lost 9 bases and 4 bases respectively, with 26 bases between them. The CDR3 runs 17 residues. Written as DNA, the CDR3 is TGTGCCACCGGAACTTCTGTAGAGTCGGGTCCATTCACTGAAGCTTTCTTT. Its protein is CATGTSVESGPFTEAFF.

The V and J genes are TRBV24-1 and TRBJ1-2; D possibly corresponds to TRBD1 (5 bases). The CDR3 is 14 amino acids. Per germline, CDR1 KGHDR and CDR2 SFDVKD. Trimming took off 4 bases at V and 9 bases at J, with 17 bases between the two ends. For the CDR3, the DNA is TGTGCCACCAGTGACGCCGGGACCCCCCTGAGCTACACCTTC. The encoded protein is CATSDAGTPLSYTF.

The chain joins TRBV6-6 to TRBJ1-1; D is undetermined. The CDR3 is 13 residues long. Germline assignment: CDR1 MNHNY and CDR2 SVGAGI (reference sequence). V lost 6 bases and J 8 bases, leaving 16 bases between the germline ends. CDR3 nucleotides: TGTGCCAGCAGCCAAACCTCGGTTGGGGAAGCTTTCTTT. Residues: CASSQTSVGEAFF.

The CDR3 DNA sequence: TGCAGTGCTAGAGATCGGTATGGCAGCGACAATCAGCCCCAGCATTTT. Amino acid sequence: CSARDRYGSDNQPQHF. The rearrangement uses TRBV20-1 and TRBJ1-5; D gene ambiguous. This CDR3 has 16 amino acids. The germline V gene has CDR1 DFQATT and CDR2 SNEGSKA (reference sequence). Trimming took 0 bases from V and 3 from J, leaving 15 bases between them.

The chain couples TRBV27 to TRBJ2-2; D is unclear. The germline V and J ends were trimmed by 3 bases and 1 base, with 9 bases remaining between them. The CDR3 contains 15 residues. Germline V lookup: CDR1 MNHEY, CDR2 SMNVEV (reference sequence). CDR3: CASSLVAMNTGELFF. In DNA form, the CDR3 reads TGTGCCAGCAGTTTGGTGGCTATGAACACCGGGGAGCTGTTTTTT.

At least ten counts were recorded for this clonotype. V and J are TRBV28 and TRBJ2-1, with 13 bases matching TRBD2. V trimming: 7 bases; J trimming: 6 bases; junction bases outside the gene matches: 3. The germline gives CDR1 MDHEN, CDR2 SYDVKM. CDR3 length: 14 residues. The CDR3 here is CASTGTSGINEQFF. Here the CDR3 DNA reads TGTGCCAGCACGGGGACTAGCGGGATCAATGAGCAGTTCTTC.

This clonotype turned up a few times. The chain couples TRBV28 to TRBJ2-3; D perhaps matches TRBD2 (6 bases). V was shortened by 8 bases and J by 8 bases, with 11 bases between the two germline ends. The CDR3 is 11 residues long. From germline, CDR1 is MDHEN and CDR2 SYDVKM. CDR3 in amino acids: CASLKAGTQYF. The CDR3, as DNA: TGTGCCAGCCTAAAAGCGGGTACGCAGTATTTT.

This clonotype was observed at least ten times. The chain employs TRBV5-4 and TRBJ2-3; D is ambiguous. This CDR3 has 12 amino acids. The germline CDR1 and CDR2 sequences are SGHNT and YYREEE (reference sequence). Between the trimmed V and J ends, which lost 4 bases and 8 bases, there was a span of 11 bases. CDR3 bases: TGTGCCAGCAGCCTTGAACGGTCTACGCAGTATTTT. Translating it yields CASSLERSTQYF.

The chain couples TRBV6-1 to TRBJ1-6, with no clear D. Germline CDR1 and CDR2: MNHNS and SASEGT. The CDR3 covers 13 residues. Trimming left V 7 bases short and J 8 bases short, with 12 bases between. Here the CDR3 reads CASIRGWDSPLHF. For the CDR3, the DNA is TGTGCCAGCATTAGAGGGTGGGATTCACCCCTCCACTTT.

The table lists this clonotype with a few counts. The gene calls are TRBV10-3 and TRBJ2-5; tentative D call: TRBD2 (6 bases). Germline loops: CDR1 ENHRY, CDR2 SYGVKD. The CDR3 runs to 15 residues. V shed 3 bases and J shed 3 bases, with 14 bases lying between them. The CDR3 nucleotides are TGTGCCATCAGTGATGAGTCGGCGGGGAAAGAGACCCAGTACTTC. Amino acid sequence: CAISDESAGKETQYF.

This clonotype came up many times. J is TRBJ2-1 and V is TRBV20-1; maybe TRBD2 (7 bases). CDR3 size: 15 residues. V was clipped by 3 bases and J by 2 bases, with 14 bases between them. In germline, CDR1 is DFQATT, CDR2 SNEGSKA (reference sequence). The CDR3 region is CSARDAGAAYNEQFF. In DNA form, the CDR3 reads TGCAGTGCTAGGGATGCGGGGGCCGCCTACAATGAGCAGTTCTTC.

This clonotype was seen more than once but under ten times. The chain couples TRBV15 to TRBJ2-7, with no clear D. There are 13 residues in the CDR3. The V gene's germline CDR1 is LNHNV and CDR2 YYDKDF (reference sequence). Trimming pared 9 bases from V and 0 bases from J, leaving 12 bases between. The DNA for the CDR3 is TGTGCCACGGGGTCTGCCGGCTCCTACGAGCAGTACTTC. This translates into CATGSAGSYEQYF.

V gene TRBV4-1 combines with J gene TRBJ2-2; no reliable D call. Germline V gene data show CDR1 as MGHRA and CDR2 as YSYEKL. The CDR3 extends over 10 amino acids. V lost 3 bases and J 10 bases, leaving 3 bases between the germline ends. The CDR3, as DNA: TGCGCCAGCAGCCAGGCGGAGCTGTTTTTT. This encodes CASSQAELFF.

This clonotype was seen a handful of times. This chain joins TRBV2 and TRBJ2-1; maybe TRBD2 (6 bases). V was trimmed by 1 base and J by 4 bases, leaving 14 bases between them. This CDR3 contains 16 residues. Germline CDR1 and CDR2: SNHLY and FYNNEI. CDR3 amino acids: CASSEVNSGLYNEQFF. The CDR3 DNA sequence: TGTGCCAGCAGTGAAGTCAATAGCGGATTATACAATGAGCAGTTCTTC.

The chain has TRBV7-2 and TRBJ1-2; 7 positions match TRBD1. The CDR3 covers 16 residues. CDR1 is SGHTA, CDR2 FQGNSA, per germline. J was trimmed by 8 bases and V by 5 bases; bases with no gene match: 17. In DNA form, the CDR3 reads TGTGCCAGCAGCCAAGAGCGGGGGACAGAGACCAGGGGCTACACCTTC. Translating gives CASSQERGTETRGYTF.

This clonotype was counted many times. This CDR3 is CSARGGRDYNEQFF. The CDR3 bases are TGCAGTGCTCGAGGGGGACGGGACTACAATGAGCAGTTCTTC. The chain joins TRBV20-1 to TRBJ2-1; maybe TRBD1 (6 bases). Trimming took off 5 bases at V and 3 bases at J, with 14 bases between the two ends. CDR1 and CDR2 (germline): DFQATT, SNEGSKA (reference sequence). There are 14 residues in the CDR3.

This clonotype has a count of ten or more. The J gene is TRBJ2-7, the V gene TRBV28; no reliable D call. The CDR3 extends over 13 amino acids. Trimming took off 3 bases at V and 2 bases at J, with 8 bases between the two ends. Germline CDR1 MDHEN, CDR2 SYDVKM. Here the CDR3 DNA reads TGTGCCAGCAGTTTGACGGAACCCTACGAGCAGTACTTC. Translating it yields CASSLTEPYEQYF.

This clonotype has ten or more counts. The chain employs TRBV5-5 and TRBJ1-4, with D possibly TRBD1 on 6 matching bases. The length of the CDR3 is 15 residues. Trimming took 0 bases from V and 7 from J, leaving 13 bases between them. Germline-derived CDR1 and CDR2 are SGHKS and YYEKEE (reference sequence). CDR3 DNA: TGTGCCAGCAGCTTGGAGACAGCCAGGGGTGAAAAACTGTTTTTT. It is translated as CASSLETARGEKLFF.

V gene TRBV6-1 combines with J gene TRBJ2-6; D gene uncertain. Trimming took off 2 bases at V and 3 bases at J, with 8 bases between the two ends. The CDR3 runs to 15 residues. CDR1 MNHNS and CDR2 SASEGT come from the germline V gene. The DNA of the CDR3 is TGTGCCAGCAGTGAAATGACGGATGGGGCCAACGTCCTGACTTTC. This encodes CASSEMTDGANVLTF.

The genes are TRBV29-1 and TRBJ1-2, with TRBD1 matching 9 bases. Germline-derived CDR1 and CDR2 are SQVTM and ANQGSEA. The CDR3 length is 11 residues. After removal of 6 bases from V and 8 bases from J, the junction contained 4 bases not matched to a gene. The DNA of the CDR3 is TGCAGCGTAAGGACAGGGGACGGCTACACCTTC. Translating it yields CSVRTGDGYTF.

Many counts were recorded for this clonotype. CDR3 bases: TGCGCCAGCAGCGACCGGGGGGGCCAAGATACGCAGTATTTT. Its protein is CASSDRGGQDTQYF. The chain couples TRBV4-1 to TRBJ2-3; 8 nucleotides align to TRBD2. Per germline, CDR1 MGHRA and CDR2 YSYEKL. The CDR3 loop spans 14 amino acids. V lost 5 bases to trimming and J lost 5 bases; unmatched junction nucleotides: 6.

This clonotype has more than one count but fewer than ten. The chain joins TRBV7-3 to TRBJ2-2, with D tentatively TRBD2 (6 bases). Germline CDR1 is SGHTA and CDR2 is FQGTGA. The CDR3 sequence is 13 residues long. V shed 8 bases and J shed 5 bases, with 12 bases lying between them. CDR3 sequence (DNA): TGTGCCAGCCAAAGGGCGGGAACCGGGGAGCTGTTTTTT. It codes for CASQRAGTGELFF.

This clonotype was seen a few times. The gene calls are TRBV20-1 and TRBJ2-1; TRBD2 agrees at 8 bases. CDR3 size: 17 residues. Unmatched junction bases numbered 12, after V lost 5 bases and J lost 0 bases. Germline-derived CDR1 and CDR2 are DFQATT and SNEGSKA (reference sequence). The DNA for the CDR3 is TGCAGTGCTCGCAGAATTTTGAGCGGGGGCTCCTACAATGAGCAGTTCTTC. Encoded protein: CSARRILSGGSYNEQFF.

This clonotype was counted a few times. The V gene is TRBV7-7, the J gene TRBJ2-7; perhaps TRBD1 as D (6 bases). This CDR3 has 14 amino acids. The germline gives CDR1 SSHAT, CDR2 FNYEAQ (reference sequence). V lost 0 bases and J lost 3, with 9 bases in between. In DNA form, the CDR3 reads TGTGCCAGCAGCTTAGCCAGGGACATCTACGAGCAGTACTTC. Encoded protein: CASSLARDIYEQYF.

This clonotype came up many times. This rearrangement joins TRBV7-9 to TRBJ2-3, with a possible D match to TRBD1 (6 bases). Trimming removed 5 bases at V and 2 bases at J, with 14 bases between. Germline V CDR1 and CDR2: SEHNR, FQNEAQ (reference sequence). This CDR3 comprises 15 residues. For the CDR3, the DNA is TGTGCCAGCAGCGACCGGGACACGGACACAGATACGCAGTATTTT. Protein: CASSDRDTDTDTQYF.

This clonotype came up many times. This rearrangement joins TRBV10-3 to TRBJ2-3; 8 bases are shared with TRBD2. The ends lost 8 bases at V and 2 bases at J; junction bases unmatched: 9. The germline CDR1 and CDR2 sequences are ENHRY and SYGVKD. This CDR3 spans 15 amino acids. CDR3 in DNA: TGTGCCATCTCGCAAACGGGAGGGCCCACAGATACGCAGTATTTT. Translating gives CAISQTGGPTDTQYF.